Following are 18 T cell receptor beta chains from one sample sequenced in a study of shared clonotypes between healthy human individuals. Assay used: immunoSEQ multiplex PCR; TCRdb lists only in-frame clones, some missing. Here the sample spans over 2 million clones, 85% to 95% being singletons. The sample consisted of naive CD4+ T cells sorted from blood. Specified subset: CD45RA+ positively selected. The origin of the receptors is a man aged 18 to 29 in good health.

The chain combines TRBV5-1 with TRBJ2-1; D not certain. The CDR3 contains 15 residues. Between the trimmed V and J ends, which lost 0 bases and 7 bases, there was a span of 14 bases. Germline CDR1 and CDR2: SGHRS and YFSETQ. CDR3 nucleotide sequence: TGCGCCAGCAGCTTGGCAACAGCCCCCGGGAATGAGCAGTTCTTC. Its protein is CASSLATAPGNEQFF.

The chain combines TRBV5-1 with TRBJ1-6; TRBD1 aligns across 8 bases. Trimming removed 4 bases from V and 8 bases from J; junction bases left unmatched: 11. Germline V gene data show CDR1 as SGHRS and CDR2 as YFSETQ. This CDR3 is 16 amino acids long. As DNA, the CDR3 is TGCGCCAGCAGCCAGGGACAGGCCTTAAGGGATTCACCCCTCCACTTT. It translates to CASSQGQALRDSPLHF.

On this clone: Other DNA sequences within the sample encode an identical CDR3. This rearrangement joins TRBV11-2 to TRBJ2-7; D remains ambiguous. V lost 1 base, J lost 0 bases, and 4 bases lay in between. The CDR3 consists of 13 residues. Germline V gene lookup returns CDR1 SGHAT and CDR2 FQNNGV. The CDR3: CASSLGYSYEQYF. The CDR3, as DNA: TGTGCCAGCAGCTTAGGTTACTCCTACGAGCAGTACTTC. Full variable domain (remainder filled in from reference TRBV11-2 and TRBJ2-7): EAGVAQSPRYKIIEKRQSVAFWCNPISGHATLYWYQQILGQGPKLLIQFQNNGVVDDSQLPKDRFSAERLKGVDSTLKIQPAKLEDSAVYLCASSLGYSYEQYFGPGTRLTVT.

J is TRBJ1-4 and V is TRBV5-1; D is undetermined. The V and J ends lost 1 base and 5 bases respectively, with 6 bases between them. The length of the CDR3 is 13 residues. Germline V gives CDR1 SGHRS, CDR2 YFSETQ. CDR3 coding DNA: TGCGCCAGCAGCTTGCGATCGAATGAAAAACTGTTTTTT. It is translated as CASSLRSNEKLFF.

The chain has TRBV2 and TRBJ2-2, with 9 positions matching TRBD1. Per germline, CDR1 SNHLY and CDR2 FYNNEI. After removal of 5 bases from V and 6 bases from J, the junction contained 10 bases not matched to a gene. The CDR3 length is 16 residues. This CDR3 reads CASSPPGQGPAGELFF. The CDR3 region has the DNA TGTGCCAGCAGTCCCCCGGGACAGGGCCCAGCCGGGGAGCTGTTTTTT.

In the case of this clone: Other DNA sequences in this sample translate to the same CDR3. This chain joins TRBV19 and TRBJ2-6, with D uncertain. Trimming stripped 8 bases from V and 0 bases from J, with 5 bases between. This CDR3 contains 13 residues. CDR1 is LNHDA, CDR2 SQIVND, per germline (reference sequence). The CDR3 DNA follows: TGTGCCAGTCGGCTCTCTGGGGCCAACGTCCTGACTTTC. It codes for CASRLSGANVLTF.

With regard to this clone: The sample contains more than one DNA sequence encoding this CDR3. The genes are TRBV9 and TRBJ2-5; D is undetermined. Trimming stripped 0 bases from V and 2 bases from J, with 5 bases between. This CDR3 region has 13 residues. Germline CDR1 reads SGDLS; CDR2 reads YYNGEE. For the CDR3, the DNA is TGTGCCAGCAGCGTAGCCTCGCAAGAGACCCAGTACTTC. Its translation is CASSVASQETQYF.

This CDR3 is CASSSEMGQRGLLVYNEQFF. CDR3 in DNA: TGCGCCAGCAGCTCGGAAATGGGACAGAGGGGACTACTCGTATACAATGAGCAGTTCTTC. This chain connects TRBV5-1 to TRBJ2-1, with D possibly being TRBD1 or TRBD2 (7 bases each). The CDR3 totals 20 residues. Germline values: CDR1 SGHRS, CDR2 YFSETQ. The V gene lost 3 bases and the J gene lost 4 bases, with 29 bases spanning the gap.

This chain uses TRBV10-1 with TRBJ2-7; a possible D gene is TRBD1 (6 bases). Trimming left V 4 bases short and J 3 bases short, with 16 bases between. CDR3 length: 15 residues. The V gene's germline CDR1 is WNHNN and CDR2 SYGVQD (reference sequence). CDR3 sequence reads: CASSGPGTRLYEQYF. The DNA for the CDR3 is TGCGCCAGCAGTGGCCCCGGGACAAGACTCTACGAGCAGTACTTC.

V and J are TRBV28 and TRBJ2-7, with D perhaps TRBD1 (6 bases). Trimming shortened V by 3 bases and J by 7 bases, and 19 bases separated the two germline ends. The CDR3 totals 15 residues. Germline-derived CDR1 and CDR2 are MDHEN and SYDVKM. The CDR3 DNA follows: TGTGCCAGCAGTTTGCCAGGGGTTGATACGAAAGAGCAGTACTTC. Protein: CASSLPGVDTKEQYF.

V is TRBV5-1 and J is TRBJ1-6; 7 bases map to TRBD1. The CDR3 sequence is 15 residues long. CDR1 SGHRS and CDR2 YFSETQ come from the germline V gene. The V gene end was trimmed by 2 bases and the J gene end by 9 bases; junction bases not matched to a gene: 8. CDR3 DNA sequence: TGCGCCAGCAGCTTTGATGACAGGGTTATTTCACCCCTCCACTTT. Amino acid sequence: CASSFDDRVISPLHF.

V usage is TRBV14 and J usage is TRBJ2-2, with TRBD2 matching over 7 bases. Germline V gene sequence: CDR1 SGHDN, CDR2 FVKESK. CDR3 length: 15 amino acids. With 6 bases clipped from V and 2 bases from J, the junction kept 6 bases outside the gene matches. The CDR3 sequence is CASSGSGLNTGELFF. The CDR3 DNA is TGTGCCAGCAGTGGTAGCGGGCTAAACACCGGGGAGCTGTTTTTT. Complete variable domain (other parts from reference TRBV14 and TRBJ2-2): EAGVTQFPSHSVIEKGQTVTLRCDPISGHDNLYWYRRVMGKEIKFLLHFVKESKQDESGMPNNRFLAERTGGTYSTLKVQPAELEDSGVYFCASSGSGLNTGELFFGEGSRLTVL.

Remarks on this clone: At one end the junction does not follow the germline gene, possibly because of a read error. The chain is built from TRBV7-7 and TRBJ2-5; D remains ambiguous. Germline V gene lookup returns CDR1 SSHAT and CDR2 FNYEAQ (reference sequence). The CDR3 length is 13 residues. CDR3: CASSSSTKETQYF. CDR3 in DNA: TGTGCTAGCAGCAGCAGTACGAAGGAGACCCAGTACTTC. The whole variable domain, filled in from reference TRBV7-7 and TRBJ2-5, reads GAGVSQSPRYKVTKRGQDVTLRCDPISSHATLYWYQQALGQGPEFLTYFNYEAQPDKSGLPSDRFSAERPEGSISTLTIQRTEQRDSAMYRCASSSSTKETQYFGPGTRLLVL.

The V and J genes are TRBV28 and TRBJ2-2; the D is unclear. Trimming removed 6 bases from V and 6 bases from J, with 11 bases in between. The CDR3 contains 13 residues. CDR1 and CDR2 from the germline V gene are MDHEN and SYDVKM. CDR3 in DNA: TGTGCCAGCAGCCCCGCCCCCGCCGGGGAGCTGTTTTTT. Its translation: CASSPAPAGELFF.

This chain joins TRBV19 and TRBJ1-1, with D unclear. Trimming removed 7 bases from V and 0 bases from J, with 9 bases in between. This CDR3 spans 13 amino acids. Germline V lookup: CDR1 LNHDA, CDR2 SQIVND (reference sequence). The CDR3 DNA follows: TGTGCCAGTACGTCCAGAATGAACACTGAAGCTTTCTTT. Translation gives CASTSRMNTEAFF.

The rearrangement joins TRBV7-2 to TRBJ2-5; tentative D call: TRBD2 (7 bases). The CDR3 loop spans 14 amino acids. The V and J ends lost 3 bases and 5 bases respectively, with 13 bases between them. Germline V gives CDR1 SGHTA, CDR2 FQGNSA. CDR3 region: CASSFPGGSETQYF. CDR3 nucleotides: TGTGCCAGCAGCTTCCCGGGGGGCTCGGAGACCCAGTACTTC.

The chain is built from TRBV4-2 and TRBJ1-1; 7 bases line up with TRBD1. Germline V gene sequence: CDR1 LGHNA, CDR2 YNFKEQ. The CDR3 consists of 14 residues. Trimming at V came to 4 bases and at J to 2 bases, leaving 4 bases not matched to a gene. CDR3 DNA sequence: TGTGCCAGCAGCCCCCGGGACAGAAACACTGAAGCTTTCTTT. Its protein product is CASSPRDRNTEAFF.

This clone was counted once. V is TRBV7-6 and J is TRBJ2-1; 7 positions match TRBD2. The germline V gene encodes CDR1 SGHVS and CDR2 FNYEAQ. The V gene end was trimmed by 4 bases and the J gene end by 3 bases; junction bases not matched to a gene: 9. This CDR3 comprises 16 residues. The CDR3 nucleotides are TGTGCCAGCAGCTCCGGGGGAGGGCTCTTCTACAATGAGCAGTTCTTC. It yields the protein CASSSGGGLFYNEQFF.